The clone carrying this T cell receptor (beta chain) has a single count. Its antigen is not identified. This table comes from immunoSEQ multiplex PCR, and its TCRdb copy is limited to in-frame clones, with some not included. Of more than 140,000 clones in the sample, about 88% were seen once. CDR1 MDHEN and CDR2 SYDVKM come from the germline V gene. Deletions cut 5 bases from V and 0 bases from J, with 15 bases between. The CDR3 is made up of 16 amino acids. This entry belongs to a study of cytomegalovirus exposure and HLA in healthy donors. Findings and limits, study-wide: A subsequent analysis found that TCR clusters from the first cohort also tended to co-occur in the approximately 130 validation repertoires, with under 95% of cluster scores above 0.

This chain uses TRBV28 with TRBJ2-3; a possible D gene is TRBD2 (5 bases). The TCR sequence derives from a woman in her late teens or twenties in good health and CMV-seropositive. The specimen sequenced was PBMCs. The chain's CDR3 is CASSTSFEGSTDTQYF. DNA for the CDR3: TGTGCCAGCAGTACATCTTTCGAGGGTAGCACAGATACGCAGTATTTT.